Below, 9 T cell receptor beta chains from the same sample are listed, as sequenced in a study of OX40 agonist ivuxolimab in advanced cancers. Clones were read by immunoSEQ multiplex PCR, and TCRdb kept only the in-frame ones, dropping some. The table lists 20,000 to 25,000 clones, roughly 83% of them singletons, with about half in the top ten. This specimen consisted of CD4+ or CD8+ T cells sorted from blood, obtained in a trial of the OX40 agonist ivuxolimab. The receptors originated from an adult with an advanced solid tumor such as melanoma, head and neck, liver or kidney cancer.

The gene calls are TRBV20-1 and TRBJ2-1, with D uncertain. The ends were cut back, 3 bases at V and 12 bases at J, with 3 bases in the middle. The CDR3 loop spans 8 amino acids. Germline CDR1 DFQATT, CDR2 SNEGSKA (reference sequence). The CDR3 loop is CSASPQFF. The CDR3 DNA reads TGCAGTGCTAGTCCGCAGTTCTTC.

The chain couples TRBV4-3 to TRBJ1-2; D perhaps matches TRBD1 (5 bases). CDR3 length: 14 residues. Trimming took 0 bases from V and 4 from J, leaving 9 bases between them. CDR1 and CDR2 from the germline V gene are LGHNA and YSLEER. CDR3: CASSQEGLSYGYTF. The CDR3 DNA reads TGCGCCAGCAGCCAAGAGGGGCTCAGCTATGGCTACACCTTC.

The rearrangement uses TRBV9 and TRBJ2-5, with D perhaps matching TRBD1 or TRBD2 (6 bases each). Germline loops: CDR1 SGDLS, CDR2 YYNGEE. This CDR3 region has 15 residues. The V gene lost 3 bases and the J gene lost 4 bases, with 16 bases spanning the gap. The CDR3 loop is CASSGGRDILETQYF. In DNA form, the CDR3 reads TGTGCCAGCAGCGGAGGGCGGGACATATTAGAGACCCAGTACTTC.

In its sample, this clone was seen once. The rearrangement uses TRBV6-4 and TRBJ2-6, with 10 bases identical to TRBD2. Trimming at V came to 5 bases and at J to 0 bases, leaving 1 base not matched to a gene. Germline-derived CDR1 and CDR2 are MRHNA and SNTAGT. The CDR3 loop spans 16 amino acids. The CDR3: CASSSGGASGANVLTF. For the CDR3, the DNA is TGTGCCAGCAGTAGCGGGGGGGCCTCTGGGGCCAACGTCCTGACTTTC.

Here the CDR3 reads CASSINGGGYNEQFF. The CDR3, as DNA: TGTGCCAGCAGTATCAACGGGGGGGGCTACAATGAGCAGTTCTTC. The chain carries TRBV27 and TRBJ2-1, with TRBD2 matching over 8 bases. Trimming cost V 5 bases and J 3 bases; bases outside gene matches: 6. The germline gives CDR1 MNHEY, CDR2 SMNVEV (reference sequence). This CDR3 is 15 amino acids long.

This sequence joins TRBV19 and TRBJ2-1; perhaps TRBD2 as D (5 bases). V was pared by 5 bases and J by 6 bases, with 8 bases between. Per germline, CDR1 LNHDA and CDR2 SQIVND (reference sequence). The CDR3 spans 12 residues. CDR3 coding DNA: TGTGCCAGTAGTCAGCGGACCAATGAGCAGTTCTTC. Translation gives CASSQRTNEQFF.

The chain couples TRBV28 to TRBJ1-1; D gene ambiguous. Germline values: CDR1 MDHEN, CDR2 SYDVKM. Trimming cost V 2 bases and J 5 bases, with 12 bases left between them. CDR3 size: 14 residues. This CDR3 is CASSLGRTGTEAFF. The CDR3 DNA follows: TGTGCCAGCAGTTTAGGTCGAACGGGGACTGAAGCTTTCTTT.

The chain couples TRBV7-9 to TRBJ1-1, with D unclear. This CDR3 spans 15 amino acids. V was trimmed by 5 bases and J by 7 bases, leaving 20 bases between them. CDR1 and CDR2 from the germline V gene are SEHNR and FQNEAQ (reference sequence). Here the CDR3 reads CASSPATTLGSEAFF. The CDR3, as DNA: TGTGCCAGCAGCCCCGCAACCACCCTGGGCAGTGAAGCTTTCTTT.

This rearrangement joins TRBV5-3 to TRBJ2-3; TRBD1 is a possible D gene (6 bases). TRBV5-3 is reported as an ORF; its role is uncertain. The V end was cut by 4 bases, the J end by 0 bases, with 15 bases between. CDR3 length equals 16 residues. The CDR3, as DNA: TGTGCCAGAAGCAGTGGACAGAAGATAAGCACAGATACGCAGTATTTT. The encoded protein is CARSSGQKISTDTQYF.